Following are 32 T cell receptor beta chains from one sample sequenced in a study of identical twins. A single record per CDR3 protein comes from TCRdb applying MiXCR to the 5' RACE reads. The data show just under 550,000 distinct CDR3 sequences, around 15% seen once. The same specimen was also included in a second study, on yellow fever vaccine responses in identical twins.

Sequences were obtained from CD4+ T cells sorted from blood. The receptors were sampled from a woman younger than 30 in good health.

This clonotype was seen more than once but under ten times. This CDR3 is CASSAFPPRGQETQYF. The CDR3 DNA follows: TGTGCCAGCAGCGCGTTCCCCCCTAGAGGACAAGAGACCCAGTACTTC. The V and J genes are TRBV21-1 and TRBJ2-5; the table calls TRBD1, which could not be checked here. TRBV21-1 is a pseudogene. The CDR3 has 16 residues.

This clonotype showed up many times. The gene calls are TRBV20-1 and TRBJ2-5, with 7 bases matching TRBD1. Germline V gives CDR1 DFQATT, CDR2 SNEGSKA (reference sequence). The length of the CDR3 is 14 residues. J was trimmed by 3 bases and V by 6 bases; bases with no gene match: 10. In nucleotides, the CDR3 is TGCAGTGCCGATCGGGACAGAAAAAAAGAGACCCAGTACTTC. Residues: CSADRDRKKETQYF.

The chain is built from TRBV10-3 and TRBJ1-6, with a possible D match to TRBD1 (6 bases). V was clipped by 0 bases and J by 5 bases, with 8 bases between them. The germline V gene has CDR1 ENHRY and CDR2 SYGVKD. The CDR3 has 15 amino acids. Here the CDR3 DNA reads TGTGCCATCAGTGAGTCCGGGACAAATAATTCACCCCTCCACTTT. Translated, it gives CAISESGTNNSPLHF.

This clonotype was counted at least ten times. The rearrangement uses TRBV12-3 or TRBV12-4 and TRBJ1-2; TRBD1 is a possible D gene (5 bases). CDR3 length: 15 residues. V was cut by 7 bases and J by 2 bases, with 17 bases left in between. In nucleotides, the CDR3 is TGTGCCAGCACCTCGCCGGGGCGGAAGAACTATGGCTACACCTTC. Its protein product is CASTSPGRKNYGYTF.

The V call is TRBV29-1, the J call TRBJ2-5; D unresolved. Germline V gene lookup returns CDR1 SQVTM and CDR2 ANQGSEA. V lost 7 bases and J 0 bases, leaving 6 bases between the germline ends. This CDR3 spans 11 amino acids. CDR3 region: CSGLYQETQYF. DNA for the CDR3: TGCAGCGGTTTGTACCAAGAGACCCAGTACTTC. Full variable domain (outside the CDR3, taken from reference TRBV29-1 and TRBJ2-5): SAVISQKPSRDICQRGTSLTIQCQVDSQVTMMFWYRQQPGQSLTLIATANQGSEATYESGFVIDKFPISRPNLTFSTLTVSNMSPEDSSIYLCSGLYQETQYFGPGTRLLVL.

The table lists this clonotype with a few counts. This sequence joins TRBV10-1 and TRBJ2-1; the match to TRBD2 covers 9 bases. Germline lookup yields CDR1 WNHNN and CDR2 SYGVQD (reference sequence). The CDR3 covers 17 residues. After removal of 3 bases from V and 8 bases from J, the junction contained 14 bases not matched to a gene. The CDR3 loop is CASSEGKRSGGGDEQFF. Here the CDR3 DNA reads TGCGCCAGCAGTGAAGGCAAAAGGAGCGGCGGGGGGGATGAGCAGTTCTTC.

This clonotype was recorded many times. The chain has TRBV5-1 and TRBJ1-3; no firm D call. Trimming cost V 0 bases and J 3 bases, with 1 base left between them. The germline CDR1 and CDR2 sequences are SGHRS and YFSETQ. This CDR3 spans 12 amino acids. The CDR3 sequence is CASSLDGNTIYF. The CDR3 nucleotides are TGCGCCAGCAGCTTGGATGGAAACACCATATATTTT.

The V call is TRBV20-1, the J call TRBJ1-1, with a weak D call TRBD1 (6 bases). Germline CDR1 and CDR2: DFQATT and SNEGSKA (reference sequence). V lost 5 bases and J lost 7, with 11 bases in between. The CDR3 runs 11 residues. The CDR3 DNA reads TGCAGTGCTTACAGGGACATTGAAGCTTTCTTT. It is translated as CSAYRDIEAFF.

This clonotype has a handful of counts. This sequence joins TRBV20-1 and TRBJ2-7; 11 bases line up with TRBD2. The germline gives CDR1 DFQATT, CDR2 SNEGSKA (reference sequence). The CDR3 is made up of 13 amino acids. With V trimmed by 2 bases and J by 6 bases, 3 bases remained unmatched. This CDR3 reads CSARWLAGGEQYF. DNA of the CDR3: TGCAGTGCTAGATGGCTAGCGGGAGGCGAGCAGTACTTC.

This clonotype turned up a few times. In nucleotides, the CDR3 is TGTGCCAGCAGGGTGGGGCTAGCGGGGGAGAGCTCCTACAATGAGCAGTTCTTC. Protein product: CASRVGLAGESSYNEQFF. The chain employs TRBV12-3 or TRBV12-4 and TRBJ2-1, with 10 nucleotides matching TRBD2. CDR3 length: 18 amino acids. V was pared by 6 bases and J by 0 bases, with 11 bases of the junction left unmatched.

This clonotype was seen a few times. The chain joins TRBV29-1 to TRBJ2-1; TRBD1 agrees at 9 bases. The CDR3 length is 12 residues. Per the germline V gene, CDR1 is SQVTM and CDR2 is ANQGSEA. Trimming cost V 7 bases and J 3 bases; bases outside gene matches: 1. The CDR3 loop is CSGDRVYNEQFF. The CDR3 nucleotides are TGCAGCGGGGACAGGGTCTACAATGAGCAGTTCTTC.

This clonotype was detected only a few times. This sequence joins TRBV27 and TRBJ2-7; either TRBD1 or TRBD2 may fit D (5 bases each). The CDR3 spans 19 residues. V shed 2 bases and J shed 1 base, with 24 bases lying between them. The germline gives CDR1 MNHEY, CDR2 SMNVEV (reference sequence). The CDR3 DNA sequence: TGTGCCAGCAGTTTACTTGGCCCCGTTGGCAGGGAGATTTCCTACGAGCAGTACTTC. Its protein is CASSLLGPVGREISYEQYF.

This clonotype has a handful of counts. The CDR3 DNA is TGTGCCAGCAGTGAGAGGACTAGCGGGAGTTCAGCCGGGGAGCTGTTTTTT. Its translation is CASSERTSGSSAGELFF. The V gene is TRBV6-4, the J gene TRBJ2-2; 13 positions agree with TRBD2. Per germline, CDR1 MRHNA and CDR2 SNTAGT. The CDR3 extends over 17 amino acids. V lost 3 bases and J lost 6; bases outside the gene matches: 7.

This clonotype was seen a handful of times. The J gene is TRBJ1-5, the V gene TRBV12-3 or TRBV12-4; tentative D call: TRBD1 (5 bases). The CDR3 spans 14 residues. Trimming pared 5 bases from V and 7 bases from J, leaving 15 bases between. The CDR3 region is CASSTRDHSQPQHF. DNA for the CDR3: TGTGCCAGCAGTACCCGGGACCATTCCCAGCCCCAGCATTTT.

This sequence joins TRBV20-1 and TRBJ1-6; D unresolved. Germline lookup yields CDR1 DFQATT and CDR2 SNEGSKA (reference sequence). The CDR3 runs to 13 residues. V was clipped by 4 bases and J by 9 bases, with 13 bases between them. The CDR3 DNA reads TGCAGTGCTACACCGGGGTGGGGTTCACCCCTCCACTTT. Translation gives CSATPGWGSPLHF.

The chain links TRBV20-1 to TRBJ1-4; D is unclear. CDR1 DFQATT and CDR2 SNEGSKA come from the germline V gene (reference sequence). This CDR3 region has 16 residues. V lost 2 bases and J lost 4, with 17 bases in between. CDR3 in DNA: TGCAGTGCTAGAAGACTTTCGCAGACTTATAATGAAAAACTGTTTTTT. Its translation is CSARRLSQTYNEKLFF.

This sequence joins TRBV7-2 and TRBJ2-1, with 10 bases identical to TRBD2. CDR3 length: 14 residues. CDR1 and CDR2 from the germline V gene are SGHTA and FQGNSA. Unmatched junction bases numbered 6, after V lost 4 bases and J lost 9 bases. The CDR3 DNA reads TGTGCCAGCAGCTCTAGCGGGAGTCAAGTTGAGCAGTTCTTC. Amino acids: CASSSSGSQVEQFF. The complete variable domain, with remaining parts taken from reference TRBV7-2 and TRBJ2-1, reads GAGVSQSPSNKVTEKGKDVELRCDPISGHTALYWYRQSLGQGLEFLIYFQGNSAPDKSGLPSDRFSAERTGGSVSTLTIQRTQQEDSAVYLCASSSSGSQVEQFFGPGTRLTVL.

The chain couples TRBV20-1 to TRBJ2-5, with D unresolved. V lost 6 bases and J 7 bases, leaving 9 bases between the germline ends. The CDR3 covers 10 residues. Germline CDR1 is DFQATT and CDR2 is SNEGSKA (reference sequence). The CDR3 loop reads CSAATVTQYF. CDR3 DNA sequence: TGCAGTGCAGCTACGGTGACCCAGTACTTC.

This rearrangement joins TRBV5-4 to TRBJ2-3; 10 positions match TRBD2. Germline trimming cut 4 bases from V and 5 bases from J; bases unmatched to any gene: 4. The CDR3 contains 14 residues. Germline loops: CDR1 SGHNT, CDR2 YYREEE (reference sequence). CDR3 DNA: TGTGCCAGCAGCACCGGACTAGCGGTAGATACGCAGTATTTT. Translating gives CASSTGLAVDTQYF.

J is TRBJ2-3 and V is TRBV4-2; maybe TRBD2 (7 bases). The CDR3 has 15 residues. The V end was cut by 1 base, the J end by 2 bases, with 10 bases between. Germline assignment: CDR1 LGHNA and CDR2 YNFKEQ. The DNA of the CDR3 is TGTGCCAGCAGCCAAGGAGGGGGGGCCACAGATACGCAGTATTTT. Translation gives CASSQGGGATDTQYF.

This clonotype was detected a few times. V gene TRBV27 combines with J gene TRBJ2-2; TRBD1 matches 8 bases. Trimming cost V 2 bases and J 6 bases; bases outside gene matches: 2. Germline lookup yields CDR1 MNHEY and CDR2 SMNVEV (reference sequence). The CDR3 runs 14 residues. The CDR3 region is CASSLQGASGELFF. CDR3 in DNA: TGTGCCAGCAGTTTACAGGGGGCCTCCGGGGAGCTGTTTTTT.

V usage is TRBV3-1 and J usage is TRBJ2-7; D is uncertain. The V gene's germline CDR1 is LGHDT and CDR2 YNNKEL (reference sequence). The germline V and J ends were trimmed by 0 bases and 2 bases, with 11 bases remaining between them. This CDR3 spans 15 amino acids. The CDR3 region is CASSQERHRAYEQYF. CDR3 coding DNA: TGTGCCAGCAGCCAAGAGAGGCACCGAGCCTACGAGCAGTACTTC.

The sample holds a few counts of this clonotype. V gene TRBV28 combines with J gene TRBJ2-1; perhaps D is TRBD1 or TRBD2 (6 bases each). The germline V and J ends were trimmed by 6 bases and 4 bases, with 16 bases remaining between them. Germline CDR1 MDHEN, CDR2 SYDVKM. CDR3 length: 15 amino acids. CDR3 coding DNA: TGTGCCAGCAGGGAACGGGGGACACAATACAATGAGCAGTTCTTC. Translating it yields CASRERGTQYNEQFF.

This clonotype was found a few times. This CDR3 reads CAISESPLSRSYEQYV. The CDR3 DNA sequence: TGTGCCATCAGTGAGTCGCCCTTGAGCAGGTCCTACGAGCAGTACGTC. V gene TRBV10-3 combines with J gene TRBJ2-7; no reliable D call. This CDR3 is built from 16 residues. Germline values: CDR1 ENHRY, CDR2 SYGVKD. V was trimmed by 0 bases and J by 1 base, leaving 13 bases between them.

The V gene is TRBV20-1, the J gene TRBJ2-5; D not certain. The CDR3 has 11 residues. V was trimmed by 2 bases and J by 7 bases, leaving 8 bases between them. Germline-derived CDR1 and CDR2 are DFQATT and SNEGSKA (reference sequence). CDR3 bases: TGCAGTGCTAGACCGGGTCCGACCCAGTACTTC. Translation: CSARPGPTQYF.

The chain uses TRBV3-1 and TRBJ2-3; tentative D call: TRBD2 (5 bases). Trimming left V 1 base short and J 8 bases short, with 16 bases between. The germline V gene encodes CDR1 LGHDT and CDR2 YNNKEL (reference sequence). The length of the CDR3 is 15 residues. The CDR3 sequence: CASSQVRTASFTQYF. The DNA for the CDR3 is TGTGCCAGCAGCCAAGTAAGGACTGCCAGCTTTACGCAGTATTTT.

This chain links TRBV5-1 with TRBJ1-1; D call uncertain. Trimming removed 4 bases at V and 1 base at J, with 11 bases between. Germline CDR1 and CDR2: SGHRS and YFSETQ. The length of the CDR3 is 14 residues. CDR3 nucleotide sequence: TGCGCCAGCAGCCTAGAGGCTTCGAACACTGAAGCTTTCTTT. Amino acid sequence: CASSLEASNTEAFF.

This clonotype was seen only a few times. At one end, the junction sequence differs from germline, possibly due to a read error. The genes are TRBV20-1 and TRBJ2-2, with TRBD2 identical over 9 bases. Germline loops: CDR1 DFQATT, CDR2 SNEGSKA (reference sequence). The CDR3 totals 15 residues. The CDR3 DNA reads as TGCAGTGCAAGAGAGGCCAGCGGGGGGACCGGGGAGCTGTTTTTT. Its translation is CSAREASGGTGELFF.

This clonotype was seen a handful of times. The J gene is TRBJ2-3, the V gene TRBV29-1; 9 nucleotides line up with TRBD1. Per the germline V gene, CDR1 is SQVTM and CDR2 is ANQGSEA. V dropped 6 bases and J dropped 2; count of bases not matched to a gene: 12. The length of the CDR3 is 16 residues. CDR3 residues: CSVGEQGALTTDTQYF. The DNA for the CDR3 is TGCAGCGTGGGCGAACAGGGGGCGCTGACCACAGATACGCAGTATTTT.

This clonotype has just a few counts. The V and J genes are TRBV5-6 and TRBJ2-7; possibly TRBD1 for D (5 bases). Germline V gene data show CDR1 as SGHDT and CDR2 as YYEEEE. V was shortened by 3 bases and J by 0 bases, with 13 bases between the two germline ends. The CDR3 is made up of 15 amino acids. As DNA, the CDR3 is TGTGCCAGCAGCTCTTCGGACATTCCCTCCTACGAGCAGTACGTC. As protein: CASSSSDIPSYEQYV.

This clonotype came up a few times. This sequence joins TRBV3-1 and TRBJ2-7; D is tentatively TRBD1 or TRBD2 (5 bases each). The CDR3 length is 16 residues. Trimming shortened V by 3 bases and J by 7 bases, and 22 bases separated the two germline ends. From germline, CDR1 is LGHDT and CDR2 YNNKEL (reference sequence). CDR3 sequence (DNA): TGTGCCAGCAGCCACCCTTTGGGGGAGAAGTCTAGGGAGCAGTACTTC. Translation gives CASSHPLGEKSREQYF.

This clonotype has just a few counts. The chain employs TRBV6-5 and TRBJ1-1, with a possible D match to TRBD1 (5 bases). Germline loops: CDR1 MNHEY, CDR2 SVGAGI. The length of the CDR3 is 13 residues. V lost 0 bases and J lost 5, with 7 bases in between. Here the CDR3 DNA reads TGTGCCAGCAGTTACTCGAGGACAACTGAAGCTTTCTTT. Translation gives CASSYSRTTEAFF.